A single sample is the source of the 23 T cell receptor beta chains below, sequenced in a study of shared clonotypes between healthy human individuals. This table comes from immunoSEQ multiplex PCR, and its TCRdb copy is limited to in-frame clones, with some not included. In the table there are about 2.4 million clones, approximately 90% of which are singletons. The sample taken for sequencing was naive CD4+ T cells sorted from blood. Subset meaning: CD45RA+ positively selected. The receptor source for this set is a man between 18 and 35 years old in good health.

With respect to this clone: Different DNA sequences within this sample yield the same CDR3. This chain links TRBV18 with TRBJ1-1; D gene unclear. The CDR3 is made up of 14 amino acids. Trimming removed 2 bases at V and 0 bases at J, with 7 bases between. Germline loops: CDR1 KGHSH, CDR2 LQKENI. The CDR3 DNA reads TGTGCCAGCTCACCAGGGCAGTTGAACACTGAAGCTTTCTTT. This gives the protein CASSPGQLNTEAFF.

This clone is a singleton in its sample. The rearrangement joins TRBV5-1 to TRBJ2-5; D is perhaps TRBD1 or TRBD2 (5 bases each). Between the trimmed V and J ends, which lost 6 bases and 5 bases, there was a span of 14 bases. Germline CDR1 is SGHRS and CDR2 is YFSETQ. This CDR3 is 13 amino acids long. The CDR3 region is CASNRDPKETQYF. As DNA, the CDR3 is TGCGCCAGCAATAGGGACCCTAAGGAGACCCAGTACTTC.

The chain uses TRBV5-1 and TRBJ2-7; D remains unclear. With 4 bases removed from V and 5 bases from J, the gap between germline ends came to 16 bases. From germline, CDR1 is SGHRS and CDR2 YFSETQ. CDR3 length: 14 residues. CDR3 coding DNA: TGCGCCAGCAGCCCGACCTTGGAAGGTCACGAGCAGTACTTC. Protein product: CASSPTLEGHEQYF.

This chain uses TRBV5-5 with TRBJ2-3, with 7 bases aligning to TRBD2. The CDR3 has 14 amino acids. Looked up from germline, CDR1 is SGHKS and CDR2 is YYEKEE (reference sequence). The J segment lost 0 bases and the V segment lost 5 bases, leaving 3 bases of the junction unmatched. In nucleotides, the CDR3 is TGTGCCAGCAGATTTAGCGGGAGCACAGATACGCAGTATTTT. It is translated as CASRFSGSTDTQYF.

This clone was detected a few times. The same CDR3 can be traced to other DNA sequences in this sample. This rearrangement joins TRBV28 to TRBJ1-1; weak D call: TRBD1 (6 bases). The CDR3 is 13 residues long. Per the germline V gene, CDR1 is MDHEN and CDR2 is SYDVKM. With 4 bases removed from V and 1 base from J, the gap between germline ends came to 7 bases. The CDR3 protein is CASSSTGNTEAFF. The CDR3 region has the DNA TGTGCCAGCAGTTCGACAGGGAACACTGAAGCTTTCTTT.

The chain is built from TRBV10-3 and TRBJ2-5; perhaps TRBD2 as D (7 bases). This CDR3 comprises 13 residues. Germline V gene lookup returns CDR1 ENHRY and CDR2 SYGVKD. Trimming took off 3 bases at V and 4 bases at J, with 9 bases between the two ends. The CDR3 coding sequence is TGTGCCATCAGTGATAGGGGGGGAGAGACCCAGTACTTC. Translated, it gives CAISDRGGETQYF.

J is TRBJ1-5 and V is TRBV4-1; D perhaps matches TRBD1 (6 bases). Germline loops: CDR1 MGHRA, CDR2 YSYEKL. The CDR3 loop spans 18 amino acids. Deletions cut 2 bases from V and 2 bases from J, with 19 bases between. The CDR3 region has the DNA TGCGCCAGCAGCCAACTGGGCCTACAGGGTACGGGCAATCAGCCCCAGCATTTT. This translates into CASSQLGLQGTGNQPQHF.

This sequence joins TRBV6-6 and TRBJ2-4; 11 nucleotides agree with TRBD1. The junction had 5 bases not matched to a gene; V was cut back by 6 bases and J by 13 bases. Germline assignment: CDR1 MNHNY and CDR2 SVGAGI (reference sequence). The CDR3 consists of 12 residues. The CDR3 nucleotides are TGTGCCAGCAGACCTGGACAGGGGGCACAGTACTTC. Translation gives CASRPGQGAQYF.

As for this clone: Other DNA variants within this sample encode the same CDR3. The chain has TRBV18 and TRBJ2-1; TRBD2 agrees at 7 bases. The germline V gene has CDR1 KGHSH and CDR2 LQKENI. There are 16 residues in the CDR3. V lost 3 bases to trimming and J lost 3 bases; unmatched junction nucleotides: 8. The CDR3 is CASSPPGLKSYNEQFF. The CDR3 region has the DNA TGTGCCAGCTCACCCCCGGGACTAAAAAGCTACAATGAGCAGTTCTTC.

The chain combines TRBV7-9 with TRBJ2-7; 11 bases agree with TRBD2. This CDR3 has 15 residues. Germline assignment: CDR1 SEHNR and CDR2 FQNEAQ (reference sequence). The J segment lost 2 bases and the V segment lost 3 bases, leaving 3 bases of the junction unmatched. CDR3 coding DNA: TGTGCCAGCAGCTTCAGGACTAGCGGGCCCTACGAGCAGTACTTC. The encoded protein is CASSFRTSGPYEQYF.

The V call is TRBV12-5, the J call TRBJ2-2, with no clear D. This CDR3 is built from 14 residues. V lost 4 bases to trimming and J lost 3 bases, with 9 bases between them. CDR1 and CDR2 from the germline V gene are LGHNT and FRNRAP. This chain's CDR3 is CASGSPSDTGELFF. The CDR3 DNA follows: TGTGCTAGTGGTTCCCCTAGTGACACCGGGGAGCTGTTTTTT.

This chain joins TRBV30 and TRBJ2-2; 8 bases agree with TRBD2. The trim removed 0 bases at V and 6 bases at J, leaving 6 bases unmatched. The germline V gene encodes CDR1 GTSNPN and CDR2 SVGIG (reference sequence). This CDR3 has 15 residues. CDR3 DNA: TGTGCCTGGAGTGTACAGAGCGGGGGCGCCGGGGAGCTGTTTTTT. Translated, it gives CAWSVQSGGAGELFF. Filled out from reference TRBV30 and TRBJ2-2, the complete variable domain reads SQTIHQWPATLVQPVGSPLSLECTVEGTSNPNLYWYRQAAGRGLQLLFYSVGIGQISSEVPQNLSASRPQDRQFILSSKKLLLSDSGFYLCAWSVQSGGAGELFFGEGSRLTVL.

The rearrangement joins TRBV11-2 to TRBJ2-5; D not resolved. CDR1 and CDR2 (germline): SGHAT, FQNNGV. The CDR3 consists of 13 residues. Trimming left V 11 bases short and J 7 bases short, with 20 bases between. The CDR3 is CASTGGAARTQYF. The CDR3 DNA reads as TGTGCCTCTACCGGCGGCGCCGCCCGGACCCAGTACTTC.

The CDR3 is CASKGQGFYEQYF. CDR3 coding DNA: TGTGCCAGCAAGGGACAGGGGTTTTACGAGCAGTACTTC. The chain links TRBV25-1 to TRBJ2-7, with 10 bases that match TRBD1. Germline trimming cut 7 bases from V and 4 bases from J; bases unmatched to any gene: 4. The length of the CDR3 is 13 residues. The germline CDR1 and CDR2 sequences are MGHDK and SYGVNS.

The gene calls are TRBV18 and TRBJ2-1; TRBD2 might be the D (5 bases). The V end lost 6 bases, the J end lost 7 bases, and 19 bases lay between the germline ends. The CDR3 extends over 15 amino acids. Germline values: CDR1 KGHSH, CDR2 LQKENI. CDR3 sequence: CASSPVSGPRNEQFF. The DNA for the CDR3 is TGTGCCAGCTCCCCCGTAAGCGGCCCTCGAAATGAGCAGTTCTTC.

This chain joins TRBV7-2 and TRBJ2-5, with 14 bases identical to TRBD2. V lost 6 bases to trimming and J lost 2 bases; unmatched junction nucleotides: 5. Looked up from germline, CDR1 is SGHTA and CDR2 is FQGNSA. The CDR3 length is 16 residues. CDR3 residues: CASRFGTSGGQETQYF. In DNA form, the CDR3 reads TGTGCCAGCAGATTCGGGACTAGCGGGGGACAAGAGACCCAGTACTTC.

V gene TRBV9 combines with J gene TRBJ2-3, with 9 nucleotides matching TRBD2. CDR1 SGDLS and CDR2 YYNGEE come from the germline V gene. V was clipped by 3 bases and J by 2 bases; unmatched bases: 7. CDR3 size: 16 residues. The CDR3 DNA follows: TGTGCCAGCAGCGGGATTAGCGGGGGCTACACAGATACGCAGTATTTT. It encodes CASSGISGGYTDTQYF.

The chain has TRBV5-5 and TRBJ1-1; D not certain. This CDR3 has 13 amino acids. Germline V gene sequence: CDR1 SGHKS, CDR2 YYEKEE (reference sequence). V was shortened by 2 bases and J by 1 base, with 6 bases between the two germline ends. The CDR3 protein is CASSFQPNTEAFF. The CDR3 coding sequence is TGTGCCAGCAGCTTCCAGCCGAACACTGAAGCTTTCTTT.

This clone was seen once. V usage is TRBV7-9 and J usage is TRBJ2-7; 9 bases are a match to TRBD1. Germline values: CDR1 SEHNR, CDR2 FQNEAQ (reference sequence). Unmatched junction bases numbered 5, after V lost 4 bases and J lost 4 bases. The CDR3 spans 14 residues. Here the CDR3 reads CASSSGTGQYEQYF. The CDR3 DNA is TGTGCCAGCAGCTCCGGGACAGGGCAGTACGAGCAGTACTTC.

The J gene is TRBJ1-2, the V gene TRBV2; maybe TRBD1 (5 bases). The CDR3 sequence is 14 residues long. The germline V gene encodes CDR1 SNHLY and CDR2 FYNNEI. V lost 6 bases, J lost 7 bases, and 18 bases lay in between. The CDR3 loop is CASRVDRSISGYTF. CDR3 DNA sequence: TGTGCCAGCAGAGTCGACAGATCGATTTCTGGCTACACCTTC.

The chain carries TRBV5-1 and TRBJ2-6; TRBD1 matches 10 bases. Germline V lookup: CDR1 SGHRS, CDR2 YFSETQ. Trimming removed 3 bases from V and 0 bases from J; junction bases left unmatched: 6. CDR3 length equals 18 residues. The CDR3 DNA sequence: TGCGCCAGCAGCTCCTCCGGGACAGGGGCCTCTGGGGCCAACGTCCTGACTTTC. Its translation is CASSSSGTGASGANVLTF.

In its sample, this clone was seen once. The chain employs TRBV6-1 and TRBJ2-1; 11 bases agree with TRBD2. CDR1 is MNHNS and CDR2 is SASEGT in the germline V gene. This CDR3 has 17 residues. With V trimmed by 1 base and J by 10 bases, 12 bases remained unmatched. CDR3 nucleotides: TGTGCCAGCAGTGAAGTAGGACTAGCGGGCCGATCCAGGGAGCAGTTCTTC. It yields the protein CASSEVGLAGRSREQFF.

This clone was counted a single time. The V call is TRBV2, the J call TRBJ2-1, with TRBD2 matching over 10 bases. Germline CDR1 reads SNHLY; CDR2 reads FYNNEI. The V gene end was trimmed by 7 bases and the J gene end by 0 bases; junction bases not matched to a gene: 3. The CDR3 loop spans 15 amino acids. CDR3 nucleotide sequence: TGTGCCAGCATAACTAGCGGGATCTCCTACAATGAGCAGTTCTTC. It specifies CASITSGISYNEQFF.